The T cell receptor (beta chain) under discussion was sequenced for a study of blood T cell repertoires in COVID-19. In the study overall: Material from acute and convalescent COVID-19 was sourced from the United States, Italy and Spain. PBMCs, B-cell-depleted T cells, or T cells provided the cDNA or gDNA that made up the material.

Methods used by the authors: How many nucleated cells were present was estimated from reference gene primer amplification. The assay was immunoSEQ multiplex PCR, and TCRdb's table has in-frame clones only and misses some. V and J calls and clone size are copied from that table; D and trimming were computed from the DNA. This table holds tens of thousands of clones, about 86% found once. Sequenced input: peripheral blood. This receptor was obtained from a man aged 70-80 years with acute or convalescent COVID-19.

The chain's CDR3 is CASSQSGSGGEQFF. In DNA, the CDR3 is TGTGCCAGCAGCCAGAGCGGGAGTGGGGGTGAGCAGTTCTTC. This chain links TRBV9 with TRBJ2-1; the match to TRBD2 covers 8 bases. The CDR3 extends over 14 amino acids. Germline V gives CDR1 SGDLS, CDR2 YYNGEE. V shed 4 bases and J 9 bases; nucleotides not matched to a gene: 9.